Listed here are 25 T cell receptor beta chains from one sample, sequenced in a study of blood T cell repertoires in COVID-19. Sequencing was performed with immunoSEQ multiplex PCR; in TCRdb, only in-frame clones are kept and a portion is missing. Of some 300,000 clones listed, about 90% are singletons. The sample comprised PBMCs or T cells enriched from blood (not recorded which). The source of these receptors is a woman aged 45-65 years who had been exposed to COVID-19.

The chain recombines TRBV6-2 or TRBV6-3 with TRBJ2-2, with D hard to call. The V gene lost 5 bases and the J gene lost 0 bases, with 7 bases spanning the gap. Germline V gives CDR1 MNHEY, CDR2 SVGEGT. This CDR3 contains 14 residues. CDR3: CASSQAANTGELFF. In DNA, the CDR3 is TGTGCCAGCAGTCAAGCTGCGAACACCGGGGAGCTGTTTTTT.

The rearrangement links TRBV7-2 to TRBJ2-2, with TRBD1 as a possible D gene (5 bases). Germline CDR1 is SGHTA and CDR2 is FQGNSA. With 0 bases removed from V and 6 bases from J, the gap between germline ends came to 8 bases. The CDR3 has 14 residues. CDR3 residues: CASSLAQGAGELFF. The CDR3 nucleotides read TGTGCCAGCAGCTTAGCGCAGGGCGCCGGGGAGCTGTTTTTT.

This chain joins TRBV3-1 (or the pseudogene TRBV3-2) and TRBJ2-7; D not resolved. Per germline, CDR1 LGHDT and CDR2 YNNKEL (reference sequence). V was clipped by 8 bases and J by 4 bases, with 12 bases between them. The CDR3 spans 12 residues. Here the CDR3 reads CASGASLYEQYF. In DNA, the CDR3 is TGTGCCAGCGGAGCCTCACTTTACGAGCAGTACTTC.

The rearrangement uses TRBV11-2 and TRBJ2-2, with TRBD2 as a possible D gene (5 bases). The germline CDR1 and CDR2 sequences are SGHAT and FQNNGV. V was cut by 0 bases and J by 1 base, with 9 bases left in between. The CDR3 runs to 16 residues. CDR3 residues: CASSLESGRNTGELFF. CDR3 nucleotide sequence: TGTGCCAGCAGCTTAGAATCGGGGAGGAACACCGGGGAGCTGTTTTTT.

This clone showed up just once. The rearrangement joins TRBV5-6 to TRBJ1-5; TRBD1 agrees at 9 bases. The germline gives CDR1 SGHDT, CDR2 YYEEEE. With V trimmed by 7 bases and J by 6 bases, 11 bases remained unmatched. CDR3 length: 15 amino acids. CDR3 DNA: TGTGCCAGCTCCACCGGGACAGGGCTTTCTCAGCCCCAGCATTTT. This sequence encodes CASSTGTGLSQPQHF.

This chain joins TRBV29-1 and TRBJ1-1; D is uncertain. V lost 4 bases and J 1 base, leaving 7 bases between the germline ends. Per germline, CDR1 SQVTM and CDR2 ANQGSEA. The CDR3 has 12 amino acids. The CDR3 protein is CSVGQKNTEAFF. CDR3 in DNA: TGCAGCGTTGGTCAGAAGAACACTGAAGCTTTCTTT.

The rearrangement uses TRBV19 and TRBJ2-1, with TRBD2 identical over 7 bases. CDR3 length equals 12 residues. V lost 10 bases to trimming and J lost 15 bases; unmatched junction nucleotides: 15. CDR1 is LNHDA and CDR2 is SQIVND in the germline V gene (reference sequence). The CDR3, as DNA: TGTGCCACTACTGTGGGCGCCGGGGGGACGTTCTTC. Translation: CATTVGAGGTFF.

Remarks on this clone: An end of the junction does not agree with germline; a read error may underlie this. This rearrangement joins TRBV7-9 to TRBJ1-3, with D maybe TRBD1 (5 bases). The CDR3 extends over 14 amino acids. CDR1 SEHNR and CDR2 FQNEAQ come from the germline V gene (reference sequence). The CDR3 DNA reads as TGTGCCAGCAGTTTAGACAGATTGGGAAACACCATATATTTT. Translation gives CASSLDRLGNTIYF.

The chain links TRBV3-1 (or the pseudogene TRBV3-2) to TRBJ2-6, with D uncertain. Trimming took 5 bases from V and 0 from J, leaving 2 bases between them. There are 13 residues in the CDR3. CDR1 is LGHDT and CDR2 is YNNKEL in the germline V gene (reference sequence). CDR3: CASSYSGANVLTF. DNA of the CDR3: TGTGCCAGCAGCTACTCTGGGGCCAACGTCCTGACTTTC.

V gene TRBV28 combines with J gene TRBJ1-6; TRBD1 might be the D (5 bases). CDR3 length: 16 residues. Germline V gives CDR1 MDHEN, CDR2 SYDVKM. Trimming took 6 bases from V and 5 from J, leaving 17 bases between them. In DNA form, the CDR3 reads TGTGCCAGCAGGGGAGGGGTCAGGGTAGATAATTCACCCCTCCACTTT. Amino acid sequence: CASRGGVRVDNSPLHF.

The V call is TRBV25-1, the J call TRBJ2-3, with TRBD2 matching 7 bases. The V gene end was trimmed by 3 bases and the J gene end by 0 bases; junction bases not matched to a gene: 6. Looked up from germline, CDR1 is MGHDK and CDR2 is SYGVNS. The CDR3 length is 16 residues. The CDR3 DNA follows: TGTGCCAGCAGTGACCCGACTAGCACTAGCACAGATACGCAGTATTTT. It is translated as CASSDPTSTSTDTQYF.

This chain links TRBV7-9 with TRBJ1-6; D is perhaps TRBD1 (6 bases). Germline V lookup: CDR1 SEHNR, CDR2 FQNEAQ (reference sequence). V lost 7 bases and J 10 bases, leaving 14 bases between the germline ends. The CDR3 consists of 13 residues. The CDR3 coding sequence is TGTGCCAGCATGGAGGGGGGGACCTCACCCCTCCACTTT. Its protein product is CASMEGGTSPLHF.

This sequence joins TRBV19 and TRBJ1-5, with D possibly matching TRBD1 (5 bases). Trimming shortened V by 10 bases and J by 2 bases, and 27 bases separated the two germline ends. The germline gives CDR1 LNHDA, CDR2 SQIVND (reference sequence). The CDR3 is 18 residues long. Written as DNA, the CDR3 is TGTGCCACAACCGGGTCCGGAGGGGTAACGGTGGGCAATCAGCCCCAGCATTTT. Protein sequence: CATTGSGGVTVGNQPQHF.

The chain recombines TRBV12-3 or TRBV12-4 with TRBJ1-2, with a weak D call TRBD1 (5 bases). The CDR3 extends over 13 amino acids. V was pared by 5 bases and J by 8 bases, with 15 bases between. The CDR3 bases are TGTGCCAGCAGTCCCTCCACCAGGGCAGGCTACACCTTC. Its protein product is CASSPSTRAGYTF.

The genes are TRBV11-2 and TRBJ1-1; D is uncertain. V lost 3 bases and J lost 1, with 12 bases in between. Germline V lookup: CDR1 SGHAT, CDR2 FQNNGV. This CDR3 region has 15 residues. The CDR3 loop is CASSLSSQTNTEAFF. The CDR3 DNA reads TGTGCCAGCAGCTTGTCGTCACAGACGAACACTGAAGCTTTCTTT.

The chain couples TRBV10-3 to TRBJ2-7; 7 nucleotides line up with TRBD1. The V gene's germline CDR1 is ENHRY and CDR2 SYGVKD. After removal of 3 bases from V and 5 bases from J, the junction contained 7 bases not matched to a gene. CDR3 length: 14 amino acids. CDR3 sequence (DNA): TGTGCCATCAGTGACCCCGACAGGGTTCACGAGCAGTACTTC. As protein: CAISDPDRVHEQYF.

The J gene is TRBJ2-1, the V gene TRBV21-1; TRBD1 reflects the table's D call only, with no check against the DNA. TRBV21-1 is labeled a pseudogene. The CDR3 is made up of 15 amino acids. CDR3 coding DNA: TGTGCCAGACCCCCTCCGGGACAGGGGAACAATGAGCAGTTCTTC. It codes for CARPPPGQGNNEQFF.

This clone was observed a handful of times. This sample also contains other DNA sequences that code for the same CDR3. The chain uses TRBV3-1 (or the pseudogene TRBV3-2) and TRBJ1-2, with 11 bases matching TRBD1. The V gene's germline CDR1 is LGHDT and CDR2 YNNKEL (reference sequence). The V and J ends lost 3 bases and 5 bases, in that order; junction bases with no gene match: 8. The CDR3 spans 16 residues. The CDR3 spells CASSHSGQGARYGYTF. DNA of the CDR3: TGTGCCAGCAGCCATTCCGGACAGGGGGCGAGATATGGCTACACCTTC.

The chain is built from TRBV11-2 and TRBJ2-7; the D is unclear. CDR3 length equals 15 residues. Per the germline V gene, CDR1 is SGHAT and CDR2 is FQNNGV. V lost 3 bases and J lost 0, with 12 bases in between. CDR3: CASSFEAWSSYEQYF. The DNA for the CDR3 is TGTGCCAGCAGCTTCGAAGCGTGGAGCTCCTACGAGCAGTACTTC.

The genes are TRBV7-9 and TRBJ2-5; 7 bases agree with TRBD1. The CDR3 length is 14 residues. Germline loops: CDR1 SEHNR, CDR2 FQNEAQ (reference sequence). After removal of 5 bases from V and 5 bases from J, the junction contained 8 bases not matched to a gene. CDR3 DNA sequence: TGTGCCAGCAGCCCCCAAGGGGGCCGGGAGACCCAGTACTTC. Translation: CASSPQGGRETQYF.

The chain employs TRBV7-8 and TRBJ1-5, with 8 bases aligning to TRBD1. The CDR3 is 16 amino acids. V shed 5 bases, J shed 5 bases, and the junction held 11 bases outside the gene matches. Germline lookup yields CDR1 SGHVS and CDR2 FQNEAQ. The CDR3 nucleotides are TGTGCCAGCAGCCAACCCACAGGGGGTCCAGATCAGCCCCAGCATTTT. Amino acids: CASSQPTGGPDQPQHF. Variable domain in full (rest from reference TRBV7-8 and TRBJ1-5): GAGVSQSPRYKVAKRGQDVALRCDPISGHVSLFWYQQALGQGPEFLTYFQNEAQLDKSGLPSDRFFAERPEGSVSTLKIQRTQQEDSAVYLCASSQPTGGPDQPQHFGDGTRLSIL.

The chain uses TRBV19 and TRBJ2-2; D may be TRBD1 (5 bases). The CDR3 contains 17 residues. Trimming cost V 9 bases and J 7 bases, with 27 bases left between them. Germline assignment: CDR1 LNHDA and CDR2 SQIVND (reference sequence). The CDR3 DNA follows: TGTGCCAGCCTCCCCTCAGACAGAGTCTTTAGTGTCGGGGAGCTGTTTTTT. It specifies CASLPSDRVFSVGELFF.

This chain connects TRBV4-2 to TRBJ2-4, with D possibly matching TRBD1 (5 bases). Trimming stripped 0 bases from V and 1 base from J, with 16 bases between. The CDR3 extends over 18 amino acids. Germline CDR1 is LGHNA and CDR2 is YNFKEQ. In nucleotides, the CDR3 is TGTGCCAGCAGCCAAGATGGTCCGTTGACAGCGGCCAAAAACATTCAGTACTTC. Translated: CASSQDGPLTAAKNIQYF.

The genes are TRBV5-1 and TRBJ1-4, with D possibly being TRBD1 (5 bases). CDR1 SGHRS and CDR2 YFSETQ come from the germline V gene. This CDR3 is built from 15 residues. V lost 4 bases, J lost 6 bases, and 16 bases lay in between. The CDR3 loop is CASSIQAGRDEKLFF. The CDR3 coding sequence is TGCGCCAGCAGCATCCAGGCAGGGAGGGATGAAAAACTGTTTTTT.

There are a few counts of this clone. The CDR3 DNA reads as TGTGCCAGCAGTTTTGGCAGGGCTAACTATGGCTACACCTTC. Its translation is CASSFGRANYGYTF. V is TRBV28 and J is TRBJ1-2; D is perhaps TRBD1 (5 bases). CDR1 is MDHEN, CDR2 SYDVKM, per germline. V was clipped by 3 bases and J by 0 bases, with 8 bases between them. The CDR3 is 14 amino acids.